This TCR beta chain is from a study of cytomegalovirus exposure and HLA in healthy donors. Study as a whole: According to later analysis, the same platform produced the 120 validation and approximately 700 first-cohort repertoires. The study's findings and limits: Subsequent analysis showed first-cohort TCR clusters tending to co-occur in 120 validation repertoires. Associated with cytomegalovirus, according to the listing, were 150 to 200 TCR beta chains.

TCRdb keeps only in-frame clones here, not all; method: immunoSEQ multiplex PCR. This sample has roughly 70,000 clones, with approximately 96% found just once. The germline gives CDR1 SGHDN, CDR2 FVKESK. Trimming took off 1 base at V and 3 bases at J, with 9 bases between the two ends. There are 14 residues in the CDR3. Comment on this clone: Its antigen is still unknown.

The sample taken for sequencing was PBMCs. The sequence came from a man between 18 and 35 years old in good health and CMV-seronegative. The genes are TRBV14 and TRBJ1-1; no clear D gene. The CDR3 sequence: CASSQAFPHTEAFF. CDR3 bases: TGTGCCAGCAGCCAAGCCTTCCCCCACACTGAAGCTTTCTTT.